Listed here are 28 T cell receptor beta chains from one sample, sequenced in a study of vaccination effects on CD4 cells after COVID-19. These TCRs' antigens remain unknown. In the ViraFEST assay, antigen-specific CD4+ clonotypes were identified by expansion after peptide-pool stimulation. Once cultured for approximately 10 days, the cells underwent separation to obtain CD4+ T cells. Among the vaccine recipients, none had a prior SARS-CoV-2 infection, and nucleocapsid antibodies were negative. The repertoire was sequenced with immunoSEQ multiplex PCR; TCRdb's copy has only in-frame clones and lacks some. The sample consists of about 52,000 clones, about four fifths of them appearing once. Sample: CD4+ T cells from PBMCs cultured with HCoV-OC43 spike peptides, taken before COVID-19 vaccination. Subset here: HCoV-OC43 spike overlapping peptide pool stimulation. Receptor source: a human donor who received a COVID-19 vaccine.

This clone was observed a few times. This chain connects TRBV6-5 to TRBJ1-2, with D unclear. This CDR3 has 14 residues. V was clipped by 2 bases and J by 2 bases, with 9 bases between them. Germline V gives CDR1 MNHEY, CDR2 SVGAGI. The CDR3 DNA reads TGTGCCAGCAGTTACGTTCAGGAAAACTATGGCTACACCTTC. Amino acids: CASSYVQENYGYTF.

The gene calls are TRBV19 and TRBJ2-3; D not certain. The CDR3 loop spans 14 amino acids. Trimming shortened V by 3 bases and J by 4 bases, and 11 bases separated the two germline ends. The germline V gene encodes CDR1 LNHDA and CDR2 SQIVND (reference sequence). CDR3 protein: CASSIFLLADTQYF. The CDR3, as DNA: TGTGCCAGTAGTATTTTTCTTTTAGCAGATACGCAGTATTTT.

The chain has TRBV5-1 and TRBJ2-2; D gene unclear. The ends were cut back, 4 bases at V and 4 bases at J, with 20 bases in the middle. This CDR3 contains 17 residues. The germline V gene encodes CDR1 SGHRS and CDR2 YFSETQ. CDR3 in amino acids: CASSPGRDNTGTGELFF. The CDR3 coding sequence is TGCGCCAGCAGCCCCGGACGTGATAACACGGGCACCGGGGAGCTGTTTTTT.

The V call is TRBV2, the J call TRBJ2-5; 8 positions agree with TRBD2. V was clipped by 6 bases and J by 5 bases; unmatched bases: 11. Germline values: CDR1 SNHLY, CDR2 FYNNEI. This CDR3 contains 15 residues. This chain's CDR3 is CASRPGTSAGETQYF. The CDR3 DNA reads TGTGCCAGCAGGCCCGGGACTAGTGCTGGGGAGACCCAGTACTTC.

V is TRBV4-3 and J is TRBJ2-2, with 8 bases that match TRBD1. CDR3 length equals 16 residues. Germline assignment: CDR1 LGHNA and CDR2 YSLEER. J gave up 2 bases and V 0 bases, and 2 bases lay outside the gene matches. CDR3 amino acids: CASSQDPGGNTGELFF. CDR3 coding DNA: TGCGCCAGCAGCCAAGATCCAGGGGGCAACACCGGGGAGCTGTTTTTT.

V is TRBV5-6 and J is TRBJ2-1; 7 bases are shared with TRBD2. Losses at the gene ends were 0 bases for V and 8 bases for J; bases not matched to a gene: 5. In germline, CDR1 is SGHDT, CDR2 YYEEEE. The CDR3 contains 14 residues. CDR3 loop: CASSLGLAFDEQFF. CDR3 DNA sequence: TGTGCCAGCAGCTTGGGACTAGCATTCGATGAGCAGTTCTTC. Combining the CDR3 with reference TRBV5-6 and TRBJ2-1 gives the whole variable domain DAGVTQSPTHLIKTRGQQVTLRCSPKSGHDTVSWYQQALGQGPQFIFQYYEEEERQRGNFPDRFSGHQFPNYSSELNVNALLLGDSALYLCASSLGLAFDEQFFGPGTRLTVL.

The CDR3 loop reads CASRGGGRINEQFF. The CDR3 DNA sequence: TGTGCCAGTAGGGGCGGGGGGAGAATCAATGAGCAGTTCTTC. This chain links TRBV19 with TRBJ2-1; the match to TRBD2 covers 8 bases. The CDR3 spans 14 residues. In germline, CDR1 is LNHDA, CDR2 SQIVND (reference sequence). Unmatched junction bases numbered 7, after V lost 6 bases and J lost 6 bases.

The chain uses TRBV5-5 and TRBJ2-4, with D possibly matching TRBD1 (5 bases). Trimming stripped 2 bases from V and 0 bases from J, with 9 bases between. This CDR3 spans 15 amino acids. Per germline, CDR1 SGHKS and CDR2 YYEKEE (reference sequence). CDR3 residues: CASSLQDLAKNIQYF. For the CDR3, the DNA is TGTGCCAGCAGCTTACAGGATCTAGCCAAAAACATTCAGTACTTC.

This clone was found once. The chain combines TRBV24-1 with TRBJ2-5; 7 nucleotides match TRBD2. The CDR3 covers 14 residues. V trimming: 10 bases; J trimming: 5 bases; junction bases outside the gene matches: 12. Germline CDR1 and CDR2: KGHDR and SFDVKD. The CDR3: CATETSQGGETQYF. The CDR3 nucleotides read TGTGCCACTGAAACATCTCAGGGAGGGGAGACCCAGTACTTC.

The chain employs TRBV27 and TRBJ1-5; D ambiguous. CDR1 and CDR2 from the germline V gene are MNHEY and SMNVEV (reference sequence). There are 14 residues in the CDR3. The V and J ends lost 8 bases and 2 bases respectively, with 13 bases between them. CDR3 sequence (DNA): TGTGCCAGCGGCGCCAAGGGTGGCAATCAGCCCCAGCATTTT. Amino acid sequence: CASGAKGGNQPQHF.

This chain links TRBV27 with TRBJ2-4, with D perhaps TRBD2 (5 bases). CDR1 and CDR2 from the germline V gene are MNHEY and SMNVEV (reference sequence). The CDR3 contains 13 residues. V was trimmed by 3 bases and J by 8 bases, leaving 11 bases between them. CDR3 sequence (DNA): TGTGCCAGCAGTTTGAGGGTTGAGGACATTCAGTACTTC. Translated, it gives CASSLRVEDIQYF.

The rearrangement joins TRBV9 to TRBJ1-2, with 7 positions matching TRBD1. Unmatched junction bases numbered 10, after V lost 3 bases and J lost 2 bases. Germline CDR1 is SGDLS and CDR2 is YYNGEE. The CDR3 is 16 residues long. The CDR3 spells CASSAGAGTANYGYTF. For the CDR3, the DNA is TGTGCCAGCAGCGCAGGAGCCGGGACAGCGAACTATGGCTACACCTTC. Full variable domain (outside the CDR3, taken from reference TRBV9 and TRBJ1-2): DSGVTQTPKHLITATGQRVTLRCSPRSGDLSVYWYQQSLDQGLQFLIQYYNGEERAKGNILERFSAQQFPDLHSELNLSSLELGDSALYFCASSAGAGTANYGYTFGSGTRLTVV.

The chain recombines TRBV4-2 with TRBJ2-5; TRBD2 matches at 9 bases. The CDR3 length is 15 residues. The germline CDR1 and CDR2 sequences are LGHNA and YNFKEQ. Trimming at V came to 2 bases and at J to 1 base, leaving 2 bases not matched to a gene. CDR3 sequence: CASSQLAGSQETQYF. CDR3 DNA sequence: TGTGCCAGCAGCCAACTAGCGGGGAGCCAAGAGACCCAGTACTTC.

This chain connects TRBV2 to TRBJ1-1, with D possibly being TRBD1 (6 bases). CDR3 length: 11 amino acids. Trimming cost V 9 bases and J 6 bases, with 11 bases left between them. Germline lookup yields CDR1 SNHLY and CDR2 FYNNEI. CDR3 sequence (DNA): TGTGCCAGGGGGGGGGCTGCTGAAGCTTTCTTT. It yields the protein CARGGAAEAFF.

CDR3 DNA sequence: TGTGCCAGCAGCCCTGGACGGGGAAATATCGATGGCTACACCTTC. Its translation is CASSPGRGNIDGYTF. The chain joins TRBV5-4 to TRBJ1-2; unclear D gene. The CDR3 consists of 15 residues. Trimming took 4 bases from V and 6 from J, leaving 19 bases between them. CDR1 SGHNT and CDR2 YYREEE come from the germline V gene (reference sequence).

The chain recombines TRBV3-1 (or the pseudogene TRBV3-2) with TRBJ2-1, with 8 bases lining up with TRBD2. The CDR3 has 18 amino acids. Per germline, CDR1 LGHDT and CDR2 YNNKEL (reference sequence). With V trimmed by 1 base and J by 4 bases, 12 bases remained unmatched. CDR3 residues: CASSQVYSGEVRYNEQFF. In DNA form, the CDR3 reads TGTGCCAGCAGCCAAGTATATAGCGGGGAGGTTCGTTACAATGAGCAGTTCTTC.

This chain links TRBV7-9 with TRBJ1-6; D might be TRBD1 (5 bases). The V end lost 1 base, the J end lost 8 bases, and 9 bases lay between the germline ends. The CDR3 totals 14 residues. Germline V CDR1 and CDR2: SEHNR, FQNEAQ (reference sequence). For the CDR3, the DNA is TGTGCCAGCAGCTTAGGGGGGGAGCATTCACCCCTCCACTTT. Translated, it gives CASSLGGEHSPLHF.

The V call is TRBV20-1, the J call TRBJ2-3, with TRBD2 matching 7 bases. J lost 0 bases, V lost 3 bases, and 3 bases had no gene match. The germline V gene encodes CDR1 DFQATT and CDR2 SNEGSKA (reference sequence). The CDR3 loop spans 14 amino acids. The CDR3 region is CSASRAGSTDTQYF. The CDR3 DNA follows: TGCAGTGCTAGTCGAGCGGGGAGCACAGATACGCAGTATTTT.

The chain has TRBV27 and TRBJ1-1; 7 bases match TRBD1. Trimming took 4 bases from V and 3 from J; bases not matched to a gene: 2. There are 13 residues in the CDR3. The germline V gene has CDR1 MNHEY and CDR2 SMNVEV (reference sequence). The CDR3 nucleotides are TGTGCCAGCAGTTCGACAGGGTACACTGAAGCTTTCTTT. Amino acid sequence: CASSSTGYTEAFF.

J is TRBJ2-2 and V is TRBV2; 8 bases align to TRBD1. Per the germline V gene, CDR1 is SNHLY and CDR2 is FYNNEI. V shed 9 bases and J 1 base; nucleotides not matched to a gene: 7. The CDR3 is 15 residues long. The CDR3 region has the DNA TGTGCCAGTAAGACCGGGACAGGGAACACCGGGGAGCTGTTTTTT. Residues: CASKTGTGNTGELFF.

Concerning this clone: The junction differs from germline at one of its ends, possibly a read error. Other DNA sequences in the same sample also yield this CDR3. V gene TRBV9 combines with J gene TRBJ2-2; D tentatively fits TRBD1 or TRBD2 (5 bases each). Germline V CDR1 and CDR2: SGDLS, YYNGEE. CDR3 length equals 16 residues. The CDR3 loop reads CASSQGTEINTGELFF. Here the CDR3 DNA reads TGTGCCAGCAGCCAAGGGACGGAAATAAACACCGGGGAGCTATTTTTT.

The CDR3 region is CATAEQGRPATQHF. CDR3 coding DNA: TGCGCCACCGCGGAACAGGGACGGCCGGCGACCCAGCATTTT. This chain links TRBV10-2 with TRBJ1-5, with D perhaps matching TRBD1 (6 bases). There are 14 residues in the CDR3. Germline V gene sequence: CDR1 WSHSY, CDR2 SAAADI. Trimming stripped 10 bases from V and 11 bases from J, with 24 bases between.

The V and J genes are TRBV14 and TRBJ1-2, with a possible D match to TRBD1 (6 bases). From germline, CDR1 is SGHDN and CDR2 FVKESK. The V end was cut by 1 base, the J end by 6 bases, with 15 bases between. This CDR3 is 15 amino acids long. This chain's CDR3 is CASSQVGRGRNGYTF. The CDR3, as DNA: TGTGCCAGCAGCCAAGTAGGACGGGGGCGTAATGGCTACACCTTC. The variable domain in full, completed from reference TRBV14 and TRBJ1-2, reads EAGVTQFPSHSVIEKGQTVTLRCDPISGHDNLYWYRRVMGKEIKFLLHFVKESKQDESGMPNNRFLAERTGGTYSTLKVQPAELEDSGVYFCASSQVGRGRNGYTFGSGTRLTVV.

This rearrangement joins TRBV4-1 to TRBJ1-1, with D unresolved. V dropped 0 bases and J dropped 2 bases, with 10 bases sitting between them. The CDR3 extends over 15 amino acids. CDR1 MGHRA and CDR2 YSYEKL come from the germline V gene. The CDR3 protein is CASSQEGGRNTEAFF. The CDR3 DNA reads as TGCGCCAGCAGCCAAGAAGGCGGCCGTAACACTGAAGCTTTCTTT.

The genes are TRBV29-1 and TRBJ1-3, with no clear D. Trimming removed 3 bases at V and 0 bases at J, with 9 bases between. Per the germline V gene, CDR1 is SQVTM and CDR2 is ANQGSEA. CDR3 size: 14 residues. Here the CDR3 reads CSVDSQRSGNTIYF. CDR3 in DNA: TGCAGCGTTGACTCGCAGCGCTCTGGAAACACCATATATTTT.

This rearrangement joins TRBV12-5 to TRBJ2-2; D is unresolved. The CDR3 has 14 amino acids. Germline CDR1 reads LGHNT; CDR2 reads FRNRAP. Trimming removed 0 bases from V and 4 bases from J, with 6 bases in between. In DNA form, the CDR3 reads TGTGCTAGTGGTTTGGTACCCAGCACCGGGGAGCTGTTTTTT. Translated, it gives CASGLVPSTGELFF.

The chain carries TRBV27 and TRBJ1-2; the D is unclear. Germline V gene data show CDR1 as MNHEY and CDR2 as SMNVEV (reference sequence). The CDR3 is made up of 12 amino acids. V lost 2 bases and J lost 5, with 6 bases in between. CDR3: CASSLRVYGYTF. The CDR3 nucleotides are TGTGCCAGCAGTTTACGGGTTTATGGCTACACCTTC.

Concerning this clone itself: The sample has other DNA sequences that encode this CDR3 too. The chain carries TRBV5-1 and TRBJ1-4, with D tentatively TRBD1 (5 bases). The CDR3 consists of 15 residues. V lost 2 bases to trimming and J lost 0 bases, with 8 bases between them. From germline, CDR1 is SGHRS and CDR2 YFSETQ. This CDR3 reads CASSLTGATNEKLFF. Written as DNA, the CDR3 is TGCGCCAGCAGCTTAACAGGAGCAACTAATGAAAAACTGTTTTTT.